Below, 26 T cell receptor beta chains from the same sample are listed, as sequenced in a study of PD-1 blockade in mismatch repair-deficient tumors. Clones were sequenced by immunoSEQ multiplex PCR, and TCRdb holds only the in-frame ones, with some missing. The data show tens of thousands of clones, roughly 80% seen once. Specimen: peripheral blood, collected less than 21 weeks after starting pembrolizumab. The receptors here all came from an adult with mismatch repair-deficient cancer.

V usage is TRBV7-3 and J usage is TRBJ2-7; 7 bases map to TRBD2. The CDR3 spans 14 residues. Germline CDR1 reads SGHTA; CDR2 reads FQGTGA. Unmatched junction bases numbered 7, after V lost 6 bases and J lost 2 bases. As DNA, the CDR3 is TGTGCCAGCAGTCAGGGAGGGGTACCCTACGAGCAGTACTTC. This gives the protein CASSQGGVPYEQYF.

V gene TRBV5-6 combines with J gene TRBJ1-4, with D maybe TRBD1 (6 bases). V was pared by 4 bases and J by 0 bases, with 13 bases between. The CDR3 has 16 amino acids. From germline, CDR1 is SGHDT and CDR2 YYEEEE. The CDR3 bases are TGTGCCAGCAGCCCGAGGACAGTTGCAACTAATGAAAAACTGTTTTTT. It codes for CASSPRTVATNEKLFF.

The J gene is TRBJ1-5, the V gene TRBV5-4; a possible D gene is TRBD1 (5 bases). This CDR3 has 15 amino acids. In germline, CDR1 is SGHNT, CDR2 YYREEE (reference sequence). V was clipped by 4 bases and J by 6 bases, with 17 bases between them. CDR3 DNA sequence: TGTGCCAGCAGCACTGACGCGGGGGTTGGTCAGCCCCAGCATTTT. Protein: CASSTDAGVGQPQHF.

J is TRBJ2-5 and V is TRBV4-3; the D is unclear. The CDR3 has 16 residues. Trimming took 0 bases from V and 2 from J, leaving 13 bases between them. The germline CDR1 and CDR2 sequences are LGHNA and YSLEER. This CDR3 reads CASSQDRSDGQETQYF. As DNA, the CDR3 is TGCGCCAGCAGCCAAGATCGTAGTGACGGACAAGAGACCCAGTACTTC.

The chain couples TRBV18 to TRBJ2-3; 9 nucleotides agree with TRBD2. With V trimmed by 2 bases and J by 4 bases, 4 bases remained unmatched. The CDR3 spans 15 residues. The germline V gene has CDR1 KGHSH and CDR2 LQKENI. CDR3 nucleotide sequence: TGTGCCAGCTCACCAGTAGCGGGAGCTCCAGATACGCAGTATTTT. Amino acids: CASSPVAGAPDTQYF.

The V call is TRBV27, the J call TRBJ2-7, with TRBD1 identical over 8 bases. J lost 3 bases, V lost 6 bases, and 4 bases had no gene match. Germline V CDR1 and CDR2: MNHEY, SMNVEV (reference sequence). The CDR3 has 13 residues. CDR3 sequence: CASRQGVFYEQYF. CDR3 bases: TGTGCCAGCAGACAGGGGGTTTTCTACGAGCAGTACTTC.

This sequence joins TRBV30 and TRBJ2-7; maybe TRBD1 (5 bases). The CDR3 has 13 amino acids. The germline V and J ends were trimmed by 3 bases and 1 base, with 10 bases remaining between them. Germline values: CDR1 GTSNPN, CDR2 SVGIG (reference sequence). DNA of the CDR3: TGTGCCTGGAGGCAGGGTCGGTCCTACGAGCAGTACTTC. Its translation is CAWRQGRSYEQYF.

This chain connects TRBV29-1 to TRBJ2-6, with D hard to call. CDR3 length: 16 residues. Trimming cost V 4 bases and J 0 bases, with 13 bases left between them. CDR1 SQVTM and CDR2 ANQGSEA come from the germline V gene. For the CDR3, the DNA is TGCAGCGTTGGTCCAGGATACAACTCTGGGGCCAACGTCCTGACTTTC. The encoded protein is CSVGPGYNSGANVLTF.

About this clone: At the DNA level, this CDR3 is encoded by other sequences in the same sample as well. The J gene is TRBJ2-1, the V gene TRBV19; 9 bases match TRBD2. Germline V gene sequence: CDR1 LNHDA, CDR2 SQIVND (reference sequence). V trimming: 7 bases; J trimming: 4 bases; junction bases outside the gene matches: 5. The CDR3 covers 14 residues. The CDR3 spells CASTLAGVYNEQFF. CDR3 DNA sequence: TGTGCCAGTACCTTAGCGGGAGTTTACAATGAGCAGTTCTTC.

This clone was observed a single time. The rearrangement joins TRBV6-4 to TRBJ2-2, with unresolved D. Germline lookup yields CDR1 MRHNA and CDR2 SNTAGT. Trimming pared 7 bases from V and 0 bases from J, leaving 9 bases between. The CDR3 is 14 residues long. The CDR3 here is CASKTDTNTGELFF. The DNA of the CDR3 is TGTGCCAGCAAGACCGATACGAACACCGGGGAGCTGTTTTTT.

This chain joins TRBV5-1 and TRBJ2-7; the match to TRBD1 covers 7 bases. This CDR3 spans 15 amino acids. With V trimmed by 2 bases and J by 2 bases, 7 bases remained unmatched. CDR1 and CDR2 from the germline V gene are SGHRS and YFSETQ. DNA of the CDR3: TGCGCCAGCAGCTTTCTCCGGGACAGTACCTACGAGCAGTACTTC. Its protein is CASSFLRDSTYEQYF.

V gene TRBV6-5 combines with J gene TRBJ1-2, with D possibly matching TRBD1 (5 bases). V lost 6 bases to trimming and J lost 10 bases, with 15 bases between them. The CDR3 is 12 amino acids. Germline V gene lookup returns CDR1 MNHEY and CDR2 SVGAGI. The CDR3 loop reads CASSLTVTNYTF. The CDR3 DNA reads TGTGCCAGCAGCCTGACAGTGACCAACTACACCTTC.

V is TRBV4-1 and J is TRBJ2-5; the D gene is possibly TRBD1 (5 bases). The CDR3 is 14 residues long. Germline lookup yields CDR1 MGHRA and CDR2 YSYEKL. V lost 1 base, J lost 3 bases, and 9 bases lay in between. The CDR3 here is CASSQVGREETQYF. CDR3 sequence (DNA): TGCGCCAGCAGCCAAGTGGGCAGGGAAGAGACCCAGTACTTC.

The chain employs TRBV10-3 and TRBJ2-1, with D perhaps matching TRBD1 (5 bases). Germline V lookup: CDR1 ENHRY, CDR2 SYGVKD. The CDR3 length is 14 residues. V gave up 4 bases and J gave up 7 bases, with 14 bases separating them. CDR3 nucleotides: TGTGCCATCAGTGCACCCAGGGATGCGAATGAGCAGTTCTTC. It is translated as CAISAPRDANEQFF.

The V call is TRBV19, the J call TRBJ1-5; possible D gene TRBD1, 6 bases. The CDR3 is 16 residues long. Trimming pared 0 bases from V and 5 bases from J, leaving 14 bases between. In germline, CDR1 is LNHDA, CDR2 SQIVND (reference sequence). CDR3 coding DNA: TGTGCCAGTAGTATAGATCTGGGGGGCTGGGATCAGCCCCAGCATTTT. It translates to CASSIDLGGWDQPQHF.

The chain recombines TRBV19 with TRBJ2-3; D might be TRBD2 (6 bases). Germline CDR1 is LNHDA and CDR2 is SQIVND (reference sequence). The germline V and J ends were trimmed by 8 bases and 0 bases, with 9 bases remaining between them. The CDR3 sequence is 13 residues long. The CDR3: CASGEASTDTQYF. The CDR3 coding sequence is TGTGCCAGTGGGGAGGCCAGCACAGATACGCAGTATTTT.

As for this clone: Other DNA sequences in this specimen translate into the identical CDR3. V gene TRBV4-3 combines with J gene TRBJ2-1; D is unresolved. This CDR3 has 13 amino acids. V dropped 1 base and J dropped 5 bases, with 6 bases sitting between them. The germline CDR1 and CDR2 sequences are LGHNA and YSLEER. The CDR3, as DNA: TGCGCCAGCAGCCAAGGAGCTAACAATGAGCAGTTCTTC. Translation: CASSQGANNEQFF.

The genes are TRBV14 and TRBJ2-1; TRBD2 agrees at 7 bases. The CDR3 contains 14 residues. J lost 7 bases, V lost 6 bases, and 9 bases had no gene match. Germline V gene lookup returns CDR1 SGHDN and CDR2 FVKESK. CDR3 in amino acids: CASSKRDQLNEQFF. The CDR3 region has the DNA TGTGCCAGCAGTAAGCGGGATCAGTTGAATGAGCAGTTCTTC. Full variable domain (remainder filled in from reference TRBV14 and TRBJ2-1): EAGVTQFPSHSVIEKGQTVTLRCDPISGHDNLYWYRRVMGKEIKFLLHFVKESKQDESGMPNNRFLAERTGGTYSTLKVQPAELEDSGVYFCASSKRDQLNEQFFGPGTRLTVL.

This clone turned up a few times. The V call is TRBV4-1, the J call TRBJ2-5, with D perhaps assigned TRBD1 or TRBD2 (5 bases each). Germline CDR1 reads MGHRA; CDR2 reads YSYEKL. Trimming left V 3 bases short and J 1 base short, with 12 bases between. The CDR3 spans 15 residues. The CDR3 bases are TGCGCCAGCAGCCAGGTTGAGGGACCCCAAGAGACCCAGTACTTC. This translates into CASSQVEGPQETQYF.

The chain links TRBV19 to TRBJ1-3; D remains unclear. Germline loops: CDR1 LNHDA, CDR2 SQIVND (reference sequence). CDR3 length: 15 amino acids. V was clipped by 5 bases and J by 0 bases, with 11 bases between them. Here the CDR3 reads CASSRKTDSGNTIYF. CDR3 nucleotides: TGTGCCAGTAGTCGAAAAACGGACTCTGGAAACACCATATATTTT.

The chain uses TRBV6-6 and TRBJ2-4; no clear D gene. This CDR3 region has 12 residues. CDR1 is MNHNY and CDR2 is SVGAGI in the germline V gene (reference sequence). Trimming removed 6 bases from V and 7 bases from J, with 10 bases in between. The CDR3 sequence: CASRPIGNIQYF. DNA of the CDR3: TGTGCCAGCAGACCTATTGGGAACATTCAGTACTTC.

The CDR3 reads CASRTGGYGYTF. CDR3 DNA sequence: TGTGCCAGCAGGACAGGGGGCTATGGCTACACCTTC. The V gene is TRBV2, the J gene TRBJ1-2; TRBD1 matches 9 bases. The CDR3 consists of 12 residues. Germline CDR1 is SNHLY and CDR2 is FYNNEI. V lost 6 bases to trimming and J lost 4 bases; unmatched junction nucleotides: 0.

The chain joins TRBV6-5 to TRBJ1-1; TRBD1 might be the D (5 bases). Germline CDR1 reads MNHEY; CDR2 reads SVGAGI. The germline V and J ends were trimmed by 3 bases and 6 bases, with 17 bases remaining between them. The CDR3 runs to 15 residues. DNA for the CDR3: TGTGCCAGCAGTTATGGAGACTGGACATTGGCTGAAGCTTTCTTT. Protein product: CASSYGDWTLAEAFF.

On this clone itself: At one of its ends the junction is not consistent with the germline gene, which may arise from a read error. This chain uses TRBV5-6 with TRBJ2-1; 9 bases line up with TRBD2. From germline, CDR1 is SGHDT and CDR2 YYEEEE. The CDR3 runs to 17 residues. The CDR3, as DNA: TGTGCCAGCAGCTTGGTCGAACTAGCGGGCTCCCACAATGAGCAGTTCTTC. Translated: CASSLVELAGSHNEQFF.

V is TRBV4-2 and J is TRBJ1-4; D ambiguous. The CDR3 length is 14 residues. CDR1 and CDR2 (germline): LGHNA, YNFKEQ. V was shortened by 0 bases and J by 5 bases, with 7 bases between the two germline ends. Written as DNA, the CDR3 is TGTGCCAGCAGCCAAGAAGAAGGAAATGAAAAACTGTTTTTT. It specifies CASSQEEGNEKLFF.

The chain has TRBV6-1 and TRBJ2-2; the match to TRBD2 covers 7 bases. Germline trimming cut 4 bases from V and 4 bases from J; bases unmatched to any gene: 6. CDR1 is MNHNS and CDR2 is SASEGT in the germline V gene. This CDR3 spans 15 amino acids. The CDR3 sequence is CASSVWGRATGELFF. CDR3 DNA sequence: TGTGCCAGCAGTGTTTGGGGGAGGGCCACCGGGGAGCTGTTTTTT.